A selection of T cell receptor beta chains follows, all from one sample in a study of breast tumors, draining lymph nodes, adjacent tissues. MiXCR, run by TCRdb on the multiplex PCR reads, gives a single entry per CDR3 protein. The sample holds 84,000 or so distinct CDR3 sequences, approximately 31% seen once. The sample taken for sequencing was axillary lymph node tissue. These TCRs come from a female donor with breast cancer. Some clones in this sample may be carry-over from other donors' samples. Both conserved end residues are part of each CDR3. The D gene is left open where the match is weak. Expanded clones get a size class; other rows say once, few or many, or leave the size out.

TRBJ2-3 NA NA TRBV19 13 CASRSGSTDTQYF TGTGCCAGTAGAAGCGGGAGCACAGATACGCAGTATTTT
TRBJ2-1 many TRBD2 TRBV9 17 CASSVGGGSGSYNEQFF TGTGCCAGCAGCGTCGGGGGAGGTAGCGGGAGTTACAATGAGCAGTTCTTC
TRBJ2-5 many NA TRBV4-1 15 CASSQEGGGPETQYF TGCGCCAGCAGCCAAGAGGGTGGGGGTCCGGAGACCCAGTACTTC
TRBJ2-2 many TRBD1 TRBV6-5 15 CASSPGQGWTGELFF TGTGCCAGCAGTCCGGGACAGGGATGGACCGGGGAGCTGTTTTTT
TRBJ2-7 many NA TRBV6-5 11 CASSYMYEQYF TGTGCCAGCAGTTACATGTACGAGCAGTACTTC
TRBJ1-1 few NA TRBV7-2 15 CASSLASGRNTEAFF TGTGCCAGCAGCTTAGCTTCAGGAAGGAACACTGAAGCTTTCTTT
TRBJ1-5 many TRBD1 TRBV19 15 CASRSGQGVNQPQHF TGTGCCAGTCGGTCCGGACAGGGCGTCAATCAGCCCCAGCATTTT
TRBJ1-3 many NA TRBV2 16 CASSDTRSASGNTIYF TGTGCCAGCAGCGATACACGGTCGGCCTCTGGAAACACCATATATTTT
TRBJ2-1 many NA TRBV18 14 CASSLGGVEDEQFF TGTGCCAGCTCCTTAGGGGGGGTTGAGGATGAGCAGTTCTTC
TRBJ2-4 NA NA TRBV11-2 13 CASSLAQGSFLYF TGTGCCAGCAGCTTAGCGCAGGGGTCGTTTCTGTACTTC
TRBJ2-1 many TRBD2 TRBV20-1 16 CSAREPDPLREGEQFF TGCAGTGCTAGAGAACCGGACCCATTGCGGGAGGGTGAGCAGTTCTTC
TRBJ1-5 NA NA TRBV5-8 14 CASSRKSSNQPQHF TGTGCCAGCAGCCGAAAGTCTAGCAATCAGCCCCAGCATTTT
TRBJ1-6 NA NA TRBV12-3/TRBV12-4 14 CVSSFGGDSSPLHF TGTGTCAGCAGTTTCGGGGGCGATAGTTCACCCCTCCACTTT
TRBJ2-1 NA TRBD2 TRBV7-9 19 CASSPLWSSSRGENNEQFF TGTGCCAGCAGCCCACTCTGGTCCAGCAGCCGGGGGGAGAACAATGAGCAGTTCTTC
TRBJ1-1 NA TRBD1 TRBV7-3 13 CASSLDRDDGAFF TGTGCCAGCAGCTTGGACAGGGATGATGGAGCTTTCTTT
TRBJ2-5 many TRBD2 TRBV6-5 19 CAGSYNMGGLAGLQETQYF TGTGCCGGCAGTTACAATATGGGCGGACTAGCGGGACTACAAGAGACCCAGTACTTC
TRBJ2-2 many NA TRBV5-1 13 CASSLEPTGELFF TGCGCCAGCAGCTTGGAACCCACCGGGGAGCTGTTTTTT
TRBJ1-6 NA NA TRBV19 14 CACSIDWDNSLLHF TGTGCCTGTAGTATTGACTGGGATAATTCACTCCTCCACTTT
TRBJ2-1 many TRBD1 TRBV20-1 15 CSASSGTGSYNEQFF TGCAGTGCTAGTTCCGGGACAGGATCTTACAATGAGCAGTTCTTC
TRBJ1-2 many TRBD1 TRBV6-2/TRBV6-3 16 CASSYSSQGIPHGYTF TGTGCCAGCAGTTACTCATCACAGGGGATCCCGCATGGCTACACCTTC
TRBJ2-5 many NA TRBV5-6 15 CASSLRSLGGETQYF TGTGCCAGCAGCTTGCGTTCTCTAGGGGGAGAGACCCAGTACTTC
TRBJ2-3 NA NA TRBV6-6 13 CASRPTGTDTQYF TGTGCCAGCAGGCCGACGGGAACAGATACGCAGTATTTT
TRBJ1-3 many TRBD1 TRBV7-3 14 CASSSTGSGNTIYF TGTGCCAGCAGCTCGACAGGGTCCGGAAACACCATATATTTT
TRBJ2-7 many NA TRBV7-9 14 CASSLAPAKYEQYF TGTGCCAGCAGCTTAGCCCCGGCGAAATACGAGCAGTACTTC
TRBJ2-7 many NA TRBV29-1 12 CSVEMGADEQYF TGCAGCGTTGAAATGGGGGCGGACGAGCAGTACTTC
TRBJ2-7 many TRBD2 TRBV4-2 15 CASSQQSGSGYEQYF TGTGCCAGCAGCCAACAAAGCGGGAGTGGGTACGAGCAGTACTTC
TRBJ2-7 NA TRBD1 TRBV6-2/TRBV6-3 16 CASSYYRGLRSYEQYF TGTGCCAGCAGTTACTATAGGGGGCTGCGCTCCTACGAGCAGTACTTC
TRBJ1-4 NA NA TRBV27 12 CASSLGGEKLFF TGTGCCAGCAGTTTGGGGGGGGAAAAACTGTTTTTT
TRBJ1-6 many NA TRBV3-1 15 CASSQSSSYNSPLHF TGTGCCAGCAGCCAATCCTCGAGCTATAATTCACCCCTCCACTTT
TRBJ1-5 many TRBD1 TRBV5-4 13 CASSLGGDQPQHF TGTGCCAGCAGCTTAGGGGGCGATCAGCCCCAGCATTTT
TRBJ1-2 many TRBD1 TRBV6-2/TRBV6-3 14 CASRRQGAYYGYTF TGTGCCAGCAGGCGACAGGGGGCGTACTATGGCTACACCTTC
TRBJ2-7 many TRBD2 TRBV6-1 11 CASSLAGVQYF TGTGCCAGCAGTCTAGCGGGCGTGCAGTACTTC
TRBJ1-1 few NA TRBV2 13 CASRPAMNTEAFF TGTGCCAGCAGGCCCGCGATGAACACTGAAGCTTTCTTT
TRBJ2-1 many NA TRBV7-3 14 CASSLYGSYNEQFF TGTGCCAGCAGCTTATACGGGAGCTACAATGAGCAGTTCTTC
TRBJ1-1 NA NA TRBV19 12 CASSIGHTEAFF TGTGCCAGTAGTATTGGTCACACTGAAGCTTTCTTT
TRBJ2-1 many TRBD2 TRBV10-1 14 CASSGLAGEGEQFF TGCGCCAGCAGTGGACTAGCGGGAGAGGGTGAGCAGTTCTTC
TRBJ1-2 many TRBD1 TRBV30 11 CAWNRGYGYTF TGTGCCTGGAACAGGGGTTATGGCTACACCTTC
TRBJ2-1 many NA TRBV5-1 14 CASSLKSGLHEQFF TGCGCCAGCAGCTTGAAATCGGGTTTGCATGAGCAGTTCTTC
TRBJ2-1 many NA TRBV12-3/TRBV12-4 14 CASSLMGPYNEQFF TGTGCCAGCAGTCTAATGGGACCCTACAATGAGCAGTTCTTC
TRBJ2-7 many NA TRBV29-1 13 CSVGVSGAYEQYF TGCAGCGTTGGAGTTAGCGGAGCCTACGAGCAGTACTTC
TRBJ2-3 NA TRBD1 TRBV7-3 13 CTSSTGQDDTQYF TGTACCAGCAGCACGGGACAGGACGATACGCAGTATTTT
TRBJ1-4 many NA TRBV7-9 17 CASTIKGVGASNEKLFF TGTGCCAGCACCATAAAGGGAGTGGGGGCGAGTAATGAAAAACTGTTTTTT
TRBJ2-3 NA TRBD2 TRBV5-1 18 CASSLVGSGDLAGNTQYF TGCGCCAGCAGCTTGGTCGGTTCGGGAGACCTAGCGGGTAATACGCAGTATTTT
TRBJ2-2 many NA TRBV30 13 CAWSTGPTGELFF TGTGCCTGGAGTACGGGGCCTACCGGGGAGCTGTTTTTT
TRBJ2-3 many NA TRBV29-1 13 CSVTKTSTDTQYF TGCAGCGTAACAAAGACTAGCACAGATACGCAGTATTTT
TRBJ1-5 NA TRBD1 TRBV5-6 15 CASSRTGGYNQPQHF TGTGCCAGCAGCCGGACAGGGGGTTACAATCAGCCCCAGCATTTT
TRBJ1-5 many NA TRBV24-1 15 CATSDSPGGGRAQHF TGTGCCACCAGTGATTCTCCGGGGGGGGGAAGGGCCCAGCATTTT
TRBJ1-5 NA NA TRBV20-1 14 CSARHGGGNQPQHF TGCAGCGCTAGACACGGGGGAGGCAATCAGCCCCAGCATTTT
TRBJ2-2 NA NA TRBV5-5 16 CASSVRVGANTGELFF TGTGCCAGCAGCGTCAGGGTAGGGGCGAACACCGGGGAGCTGTTTTTT
TRBJ2-7 many TRBD2 TRBV6-4 15 CASSVGLARPYEQYF TGTGCCAGCAGCGTGGGACTAGCGCGCCCCTACGAGCAGTACTTC
TRBJ2-2 many NA TRBV5-4 14 CASSLGLATGELFF TGTGCCAGCAGCTTGGGACTTGCCACCGGGGAGCTGTTTTTT